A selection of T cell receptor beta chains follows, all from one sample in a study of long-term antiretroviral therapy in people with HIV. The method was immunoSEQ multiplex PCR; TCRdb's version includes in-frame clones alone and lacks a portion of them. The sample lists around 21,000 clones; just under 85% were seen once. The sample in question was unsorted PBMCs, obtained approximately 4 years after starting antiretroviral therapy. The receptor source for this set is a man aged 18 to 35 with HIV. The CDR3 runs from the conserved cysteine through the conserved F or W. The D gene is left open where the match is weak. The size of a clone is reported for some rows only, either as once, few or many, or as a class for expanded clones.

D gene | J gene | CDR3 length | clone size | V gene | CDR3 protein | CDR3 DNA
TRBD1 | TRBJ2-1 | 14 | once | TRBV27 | CASSPGTGFLEQFF | TGTGCCAGCAGTCCCGGGACAGGGTTTTTAGAGCAGTTCTTC
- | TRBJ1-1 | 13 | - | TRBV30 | CAWSGISGGEAFF | TGTGCCTGGAGTGGAATAAGTGGTGGCGAAGCTTTCTTT
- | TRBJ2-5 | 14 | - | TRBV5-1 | CASSLVGYAETQYF | TGCGCCAGCAGCTTGGTAGGCTACGCAGAGACCCAGTACTTC
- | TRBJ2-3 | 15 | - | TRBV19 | CASSIGLANTDTQYF | TGTGCCAGTAGTATTGGGCTAGCCAACACAGATACGCAGTATTTT
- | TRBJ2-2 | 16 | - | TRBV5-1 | CASSDLGTVNTGELFF | TGCGCCAGCAGCGACCTAGGGACCGTGAACACCGGGGAGCTGTTTTTT
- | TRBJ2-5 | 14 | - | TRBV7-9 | CASSHPGDGETQYF | TGTGCCAGCAGTCACCCGGGGGACGGAGAGACCCAGTACTTC
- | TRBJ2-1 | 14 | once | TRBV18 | CASSPGVENNEQFF | TGTGCCAGCTCACCAGGCGTTGAAAACAATGAGCAGTTCTTC
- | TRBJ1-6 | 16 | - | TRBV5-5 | CASSPRGQGVDSPLHF | TGTGCCAGCAGCCCCCGGGGGCAGGGTGTTGATTCACCCCTCCACTTT
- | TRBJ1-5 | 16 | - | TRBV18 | CASSPNEGDTNQPQHF | TGTGCCAGCTCACCGAATGAAGGGGACACAAATCAGCCCCAGCATTTT
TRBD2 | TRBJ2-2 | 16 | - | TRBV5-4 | CASSTGTSSNTGELFF | TGTGCCAGCAGCACCGGGACTAGTTCGAACACCGGGGAGCTGTTTTTT
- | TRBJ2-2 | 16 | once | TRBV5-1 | CASSLGESSNTGELFF | TGCGCCAGCAGCTTGGGCGAATCCTCGAACACCGGGGAGCTGTTTTTT
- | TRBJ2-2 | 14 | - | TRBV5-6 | CASSFTENTGELFF | TGTGCCAGCAGCTTTACAGAGAACACCGGGGAGCTGTTTTTT
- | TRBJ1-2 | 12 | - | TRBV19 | CASSTLVRGYTF | TGTGCCAGTAGTACTTTGGTGAGGGGCTACACCTTC
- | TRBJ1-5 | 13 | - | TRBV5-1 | CASSITSNQPQHF | TGCGCCAGCAGCATTACTAGCAATCAGCCCCAGCATTTT
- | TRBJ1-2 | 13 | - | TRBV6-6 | CASSSPSGWGYTF | TGTGCCAGCAGTTCCCCCTCAGGGTGGGGCTACACCTTC
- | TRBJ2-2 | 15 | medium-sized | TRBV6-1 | CASSVSAGSTGELFF | TGTGCCAGCAGTGTAAGCGCCGGGAGCACCGGGGAGCTGTTTTTT
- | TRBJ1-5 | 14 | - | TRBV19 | CASSIGLRDQPQHF | TGTGCCAGTAGTATCGGGCTGAGGGATCAGCCCCAGCATTTT
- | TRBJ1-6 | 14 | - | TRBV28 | CASSLIGSGSPLHF | TGTGCCAGCAGTTTAATAGGGAGTGGTTCACCCCTCCACTTT
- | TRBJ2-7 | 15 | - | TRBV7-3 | CASSLTPITGYEQYF | TGTGCCAGCAGCTTAACCCCCATCACAGGCTACGAGCAGTACTTC
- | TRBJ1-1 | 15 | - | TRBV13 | CASSFSSGARAEAFF | TGTGCCAGCAGCTTTTCATCCGGGGCAAGAGCCGAAGCTTTCTTT
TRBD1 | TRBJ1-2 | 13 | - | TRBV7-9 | CASSLGTGDGYTF | TGTGCCAGCAGCCTAGGGACAGGGGATGGCTACACCTTC
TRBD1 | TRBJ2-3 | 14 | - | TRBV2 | CASSGDRGEDTQYF | TGTGCCAGCAGCGGGGACAGGGGAGAAGATACGCAGTATTTT
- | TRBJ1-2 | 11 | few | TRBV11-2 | CASSLGAGYTF | TGTGCCAGCAGCTTAGGGGCTGGCTACACCTTC
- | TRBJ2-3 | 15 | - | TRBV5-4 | CASSLAAGGTDTQYF | TGTGCCAGCAGCTTGGCGGCGGGTGGCACAGATACGCAGTATTTT
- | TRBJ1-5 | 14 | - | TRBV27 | CASSTIYSNQPQHF | TGTGCCAGCAGTACGATCTATAGCAATCAGCCCCAGCATTTT
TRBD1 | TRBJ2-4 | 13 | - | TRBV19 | CASALRDSESQYF | TGTGCCAGTGCCCTCCGGGACAGTGAATCCCAGTACTTC
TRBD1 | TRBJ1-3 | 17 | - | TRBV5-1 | CASSKGQVASSGNTIYF | TGCGCCAGCAGCAAGGGACAGGTTGCCAGCTCTGGAAACACCATATATTTT
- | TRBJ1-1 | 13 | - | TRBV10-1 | CASCRTQGTEAFF | TGCGCCAGCTGCAGGACGCAGGGGACTGAAGCTTTCTTT
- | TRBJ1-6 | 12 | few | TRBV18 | CASTRQNSPLHF | TGTGCCAGCACCCGTCAGAATTCACCCCTCCACTTT
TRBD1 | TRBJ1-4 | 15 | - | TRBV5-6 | CASSEVTQGPEKLFF | TGTGCCAGCAGCGAGGTTACACAGGGGCCTGAAAAACTGTTTTTT
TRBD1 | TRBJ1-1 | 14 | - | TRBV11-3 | CASSLTGVNTEAFF | TGTGCCAGCAGCTTAACAGGGGTGAACACTGAAGCTTTCTTT
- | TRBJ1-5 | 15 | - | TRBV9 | CASSVAPGGNQPQHF | TGTGCCAGCAGCGTAGCCCCAGGGGGCAATCAGCCCCAGCATTTT
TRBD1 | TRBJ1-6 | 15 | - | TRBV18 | CASSPTGVERSPLHF | TGTGCCAGCTCACCGACAGGGGTAGAACGGTCACCCCTCCACTTT
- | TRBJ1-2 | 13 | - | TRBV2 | CASSEGANYGYTF | TGTGCCAGCAGTGAAGGGGCTAACTATGGCTACACCTTC
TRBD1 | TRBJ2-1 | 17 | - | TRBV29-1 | CSVEGATGESSYNEQFF | TGCAGCGTTGAAGGAGCGACAGGGGAGAGTTCCTACAATGAGCAGTTCTTC
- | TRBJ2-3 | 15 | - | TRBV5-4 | CASTDWRGGEDTQYF | TGTGCCAGCACCGATTGGAGGGGTGGGGAAGATACGCAGTATTTT
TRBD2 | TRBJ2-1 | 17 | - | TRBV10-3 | CAISESQASGDHNEQFF | TGTGCCATCAGTGAGTCTCAAGCTAGCGGGGATCACAATGAGCAGTTCTTC
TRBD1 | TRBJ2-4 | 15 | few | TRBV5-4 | CASSLDRVTQNIQYF | TGTGCCAGCAGCCTGGACAGGGTGACACAAAACATTCAGTACTTC
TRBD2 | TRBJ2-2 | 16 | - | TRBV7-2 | CASSFTSGGLTGELFF | TGTGCCAGCAGCTTTACTAGCGGGGGGCTTACCGGGGAGCTGTTTTTT
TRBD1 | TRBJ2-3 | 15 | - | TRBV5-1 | CASRPGGSSTDTQYF | TGCGCCAGCAGGCCAGGGGGATCTAGCACAGATACGCAGTATTTT
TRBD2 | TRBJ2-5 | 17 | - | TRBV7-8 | CASSLAALAGVQETQYF | TGTGCCAGCAGCTTAGCGGCTCTAGCGGGGGTTCAAGAGACCCAGTACTTC
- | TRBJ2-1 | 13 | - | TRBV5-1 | CASSLGSNNEQFF | TGCGCCAGCAGCTTGGGCTCAAACAATGAGCAGTTCTTC
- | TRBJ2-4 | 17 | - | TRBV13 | CASSPEGGSVAKNIQYF | TGTGCCAGCAGCCCAGAGGGGGGATCGGTAGCCAAAAACATTCAGTACTTC
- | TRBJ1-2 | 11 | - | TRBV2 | CASTGDGGYTF | TGTGCCAGCACAGGGGACGGGGGCTACACCTTC
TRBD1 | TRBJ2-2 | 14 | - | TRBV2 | CASKTGGVTGELFF | TGTGCCAGCAAAACAGGGGGCGTCACCGGGGAGCTGTTTTTT
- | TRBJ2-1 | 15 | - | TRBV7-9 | CASSSPGSLNNEQFF | TGTGCCAGCAGCTCTCCGGGCTCCCTAAACAATGAGCAGTTCTTC
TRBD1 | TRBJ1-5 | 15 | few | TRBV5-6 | CASSRKDRAGQPQHF | TGTGCCAGCAGCCGCAAAGACAGGGCTGGACAGCCCCAGCATTTT
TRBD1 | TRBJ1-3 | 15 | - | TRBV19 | CASSSQGAKGNTIYF | TGTGCCAGTAGCTCGCAGGGGGCTAAGGGAAACACCATATATTTT
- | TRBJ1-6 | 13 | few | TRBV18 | CASSPRTDSPLHF | TGTGCCAGCTCACCAAGGACAGATTCACCCCTCCACTTT
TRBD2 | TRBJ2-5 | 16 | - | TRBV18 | CASSPAGLAGVETQYF | TGTGCCAGCTCACCAGCCGGACTAGCGGGGGTCGAGACCCAGTACTTC
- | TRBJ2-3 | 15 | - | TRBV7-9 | CASSRTDTFTDTQYF | TGTGCCAGCAGCCGAACGGACACCTTCACAGATACGCAGTATTTT
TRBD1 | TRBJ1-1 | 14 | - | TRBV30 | CAWSLRTGGTEAFF | TGTGCCTGGAGTCTTCGGACAGGGGGCACTGAAGCTTTCTTT
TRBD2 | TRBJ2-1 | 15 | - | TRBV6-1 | CASSKLAGGLNEQFF | TGTGCCAGCAGTAAACTAGCGGGGGGGTTAAATGAGCAGTTCTTC
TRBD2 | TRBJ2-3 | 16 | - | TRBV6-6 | CASSYSGSGGTDTQYF | TGTGCCAGCAGTTACTCTGGTAGCGGGGGCACGGATACGCAGTATTTT
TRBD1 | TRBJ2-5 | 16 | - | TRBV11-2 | CASSAEGRQGQETQYF | TGTGCCAGCAGCGCCGAGGGTCGACAGGGGCAAGAGACCCAGTACTTC